This entry lists 25 T cell receptor beta chains sequenced from one sample in a study of response to subunit inactivated influenza vaccine. In TCRdb, the RT-PCR reads were re-called with MiXCR into one record per CDR3 protein. The sample carries approximately 700,000 distinct CDR3 sequences, about 15% recorded once. The sample here was PBMCs from blood, taken about 11 days after vaccination. All receptors come from a man aged 50-60 years who received an inactivated influenza vaccine.

The gene calls are TRBV7-9 and TRBJ2-2, with D tentatively TRBD2 (6 bases). V shed 10 bases and J shed 1 base, with 22 bases lying between them. The CDR3 covers 17 residues. Germline CDR1 is SEHNR and CDR2 is FQNEAQ (reference sequence). The CDR3 reads CATREFRPSRNTGELFF. CDR3 sequence (DNA): TGTGCCACCCGGGAGTTCCGTCCGTCCAGGAACACCGGGGAGCTGTTTTTT.

This chain links TRBV30 with TRBJ1-1; 7 bases line up with TRBD1. CDR3 length equals 13 residues. Germline V gives CDR1 GTSNPN, CDR2 SVGIG (reference sequence). V shed 0 bases and J 4 bases; nucleotides not matched to a gene: 2. The CDR3: CAWSVQGPTEAFF. In nucleotides, the CDR3 is TGTGCCTGGAGTGTACAGGGGCCCACTGAAGCTTTCTTT. The full variable domain, in which reference TRBV30 and TRBJ1-1 provide the parts outside the CDR3, is SQTIHQWPATLVQPVGSPLSLECTVEGTSNPNLYWYRQAAGRGLQLLFYSVGIGQISSEVPQNLSASRPQDRQFILSSKKLLLSDSGFYLCAWSVQGPTEAFFGQGTRLTVV.

This clonotype was detected a few times. The CDR3 spells CASSYPPGTVNTGELFF. In DNA form, the CDR3 reads TGTGCCAGCAGTTACCCCCCCGGGACAGTGAACACCGGGGAGCTGTTTTTT. This chain uses TRBV6-5 with TRBJ2-2; 7 bases are a match to TRBD1. CDR1 is MNHEY and CDR2 is SVGAGI in the germline V gene. This CDR3 has 17 amino acids. Losses at the gene ends were 2 bases for V and 1 base for J; bases not matched to a gene: 7.

This clonotype was counted only a few times. The chain combines TRBV20-1 with TRBJ2-1; D ambiguous. V was cut by 1 base and J by 0 bases, with 13 bases left in between. From germline, CDR1 is DFQATT and CDR2 SNEGSKA (reference sequence). The CDR3 covers 16 residues. The CDR3 loop is CSARGGGPSSYNEQFF. CDR3 DNA sequence: TGCAGTGCTAGAGGAGGCGGACCCAGCTCCTACAATGAGCAGTTCTTC.

The chain couples TRBV7-8 to TRBJ2-3; D gene uncertain. This CDR3 has 13 residues. Trimming cost V 5 bases and J 2 bases, with 8 bases left between them. CDR1 SGHVS and CDR2 FQNEAQ come from the germline V gene. CDR3 coding DNA: TGTGCCAGCAGCCCTGGGTTCACAGATACGCAGTATTTT. It translates to CASSPGFTDTQYF. Based on the CDR3 plus reference TRBV7-8 and TRBJ2-3, the full variable domain is GAGVSQSPRYKVAKRGQDVALRCDPISGHVSLFWYQQALGQGPEFLTYFQNEAQLDKSGLPSDRFFAERPEGSVSTLKIQRTQQEDSAVYLCASSPGFTDTQYFGPGTRLTVL.

The CDR3 reads CASSQWGGGTTLWGEQFF. The CDR3, as DNA: TGCGCCAGCAGCCAATGGGGAGGCGGGACTACCCTCTGGGGTGAGCAGTTCTTC. The gene calls are TRBV4-1 and TRBJ2-1, with 7 bases aligning to TRBD2. Germline loops: CDR1 MGHRA, CDR2 YSYEKL. V shed 2 bases, J shed 9 bases, and the junction held 19 bases outside the gene matches. The CDR3 is 18 residues long.

This clonotype was seen a handful of times. The V gene is TRBV11-2, the J gene TRBJ2-1, with 13 positions matching TRBD2. Germline V lookup: CDR1 SGHAT, CDR2 FQNNGV. The CDR3 has 20 residues. V shed 1 base and J 6 bases; nucleotides not matched to a gene: 15. CDR3 in amino acids: CASSLGSILAGGPRLNEQFF. In DNA form, the CDR3 reads TGTGCCAGCAGCTTAGGGTCGATACTAGCGGGAGGGCCGCGGCTCAATGAGCAGTTCTTC.

The sample holds a few counts of this clonotype. Here the CDR3 reads CASSLASTGDIYEQYF. DNA for the CDR3: TGCGCCAGCAGCTTGGCGTCCACAGGCGACATCTACGAGCAGTACTTC. This rearrangement joins TRBV5-1 to TRBJ2-7, with TRBD1 as a possible D gene (5 bases). The CDR3 runs 16 residues. CDR1 SGHRS and CDR2 YFSETQ come from the germline V gene. Trimming removed 0 bases from V and 3 bases from J, with 16 bases in between.

CDR3 sequence reads: CATSRDISYEQYF. CDR3 coding DNA: TGTGCCACCAGCAGGGACATCTCCTACGAGCAGTACTTC. This chain connects TRBV15 to TRBJ2-7; D possibly corresponds to TRBD1 (5 bases). Germline V CDR1 and CDR2: LNHNV, YYDKDF (reference sequence). Trimming left V 3 bases short and J 0 bases short, with 6 bases between. This CDR3 is 13 amino acids long.

This clonotype was recorded many times. The chain links TRBV11-3 to TRBJ2-2; D might be TRBD1 (6 bases). Germline assignment: CDR1 SGHNT and CDR2 YENEEA. The V gene lost 5 bases and the J gene lost 6 bases, with 10 bases spanning the gap. The CDR3 covers 13 residues. CDR3 nucleotides: TGTGCCAGCAGCCTGAGGGGGTCCGGGGAGCTGTTTTTT. This codes for CASSLRGSGELFF. Supplemented by reference TRBV11-3 and TRBJ2-2, the full variable domain reads EAGVVQSPRYKIIEKKQPVAFWCNPISGHNTLYWYLQNLGQGPELLIRYENEEAVDDSQLPKDRFSAERLKGVDSTLKIQPAELGDSAVYLCASSLRGSGELFFGEGSRLTVL.

This clonotype was observed at least ten times. This chain links TRBV25-1 with TRBJ2-2, with a tentative D call TRBD1 (5 bases). Germline loops: CDR1 MGHDK, CDR2 SYGVNS. The CDR3 spans 15 residues. V was shortened by 5 bases and J by 0 bases, with 10 bases between the two germline ends. CDR3 sequence: CASSRWTPNTGELFF. DNA for the CDR3: TGTGCCAGCAGTCGGTGGACACCGAACACCGGGGAGCTGTTTTTT.

This clonotype was seen a few times. The chain uses TRBV6-1 and TRBJ2-1, with TRBD1 identical over 7 bases. The length of the CDR3 is 12 residues. Germline CDR1 and CDR2: MNHNS and SASEGT. With V trimmed by 11 bases and J by 7 bases, 8 bases remained unmatched. The CDR3 nucleotides read TGTGCCGGACTGACAGGGCGGAATGAGCAGTTCTTC. It is translated as CAGLTGRNEQFF.

The rearrangement uses TRBV29-1 and TRBJ2-1; no reliable D call. The CDR3 contains 14 residues. Germline CDR1 SQVTM, CDR2 ANQGSEA. The V and J ends lost 0 bases and 6 bases respectively, with 12 bases between them. This CDR3 reads CSVEEGLPSNEQFF. The CDR3 DNA reads as TGCAGCGTTGAAGAGGGCCTACCTTCCAATGAGCAGTTCTTC.

This clonotype was counted at least ten times. V is TRBV29-1 and J is TRBJ2-7, with 15 positions matching TRBD2. V lost 7 bases, J lost 3 bases, and 4 bases stayed unmatched. The CDR3 runs to 14 residues. Germline V lookup: CDR1 SQVTM, CDR2 ANQGSEA. The CDR3 loop is CSAGLAGGVYEQYF. The CDR3, as DNA: TGCAGCGCCGGACTAGCGGGGGGGGTCTACGAGCAGTACTTC.

This clonotype was seen a few times. V gene TRBV20-1 combines with J gene TRBJ2-3; a weak D match, TRBD1 (5 bases). Looked up from germline, CDR1 is DFQATT and CDR2 is SNEGSKA (reference sequence). The V gene lost 0 bases and the J gene lost 6 bases, with 10 bases spanning the gap. This CDR3 comprises 13 residues. CDR3 region: CSAREAGMDTQYF. As DNA, the CDR3 is TGCAGTGCTAGAGAGGCAGGGATGGATACGCAGTATTTT.

The table lists this clonotype with many counts. The chain carries TRBV20-1 and TRBJ1-5; D gene unclear. V lost 3 bases to trimming and J lost 0 bases, with 9 bases between them. The CDR3 runs to 14 residues. Looked up from germline, CDR1 is DFQATT and CDR2 is SNEGSKA (reference sequence). The CDR3 sequence is CSASFPYSNQPQHF. Written as DNA, the CDR3 is TGCAGTGCTAGCTTCCCTTATAGCAATCAGCCCCAGCATTTT.

This sequence joins TRBV18 and TRBJ1-1, with D tentatively TRBD1 (6 bases). The CDR3 sequence is 13 residues long. V dropped 4 bases and J dropped 6 bases, with 12 bases sitting between them. CDR1 KGHSH and CDR2 LQKENI come from the germline V gene. CDR3 sequence (DNA): TGTGCCAGCTCACGGGACACTCTCGCTGAAGCTTTCTTT. It translates to CASSRDTLAEAFF.

The CDR3 nucleotides read TGCAGCGTTTCCCCGAGGGGTAATACAGATACGCAGTATTTT. Residues: CSVSPRGNTDTQYF. V gene TRBV29-1 combines with J gene TRBJ2-3; the D gene could be TRBD1 or TRBD2 (5 bases each). Between the trimmed V and J ends, which lost 5 bases and 3 bases, there was a span of 15 bases. CDR1 is SQVTM, CDR2 ANQGSEA, per germline. The CDR3 totals 14 residues.

The CDR3 loop is CATSSDPTGGWNEQFF. The CDR3 coding sequence is TGTGCCACCAGCAGCGACCCTACAGGGGGCTGGAATGAGCAGTTCTTC. The chain links TRBV15 to TRBJ2-1, with TRBD1 matching over 9 bases. V lost 3 bases, J lost 7 bases, and 10 bases stayed unmatched. This CDR3 comprises 16 residues. Germline V gene lookup returns CDR1 LNHNV and CDR2 YYDKDF (reference sequence).

This chain connects TRBV20-1 to TRBJ2-7; 7 bases align to TRBD2. The CDR3 is made up of 13 amino acids. Germline V gives CDR1 DFQATT, CDR2 SNEGSKA (reference sequence). V lost 3 bases and J lost 5; bases outside the gene matches: 7. The CDR3 loop is CSARGRGIHEQYF. The CDR3 coding sequence is TGCAGTGCTAGGGGGCGGGGGATCCACGAGCAGTACTTC.

V and J are TRBV20-1 and TRBJ1-6, with 10 bases that match TRBD1. V was clipped by 1 base and J by 10 bases; unmatched bases: 13. This CDR3 has 17 amino acids. The germline CDR1 and CDR2 sequences are DFQATT and SNEGSKA (reference sequence). In nucleotides, the CDR3 is TGCAGTGCTAGAGTGTGGGGACAGGGGACAGTAAGGTCACCCCTCCACTTT. This codes for CSARVWGQGTVRSPLHF.

This clonotype was counted between two and nine times. V and J are TRBV2 and TRBJ2-3; a possible D gene is TRBD2 (5 bases). Trimming shortened V by 3 bases and J by 0 bases, and 13 bases separated the two germline ends. Germline assignment: CDR1 SNHLY and CDR2 FYNNEI. The CDR3 is made up of 16 amino acids. The CDR3, as DNA: TGTGCCAGCAGTGAGTTCGGCGGGCTGAGCACAGATACGCAGTATTTT. Its translation is CASSEFGGLSTDTQYF.

In its sample, this clonotype was seen a few times. The chain employs TRBV24-1 and TRBJ2-3; TRBD1 agrees at 8 bases. After removal of 7 bases from V and 0 bases from J, the junction contained 8 bases not matched to a gene. This CDR3 has 16 amino acids. CDR1 is KGHDR, CDR2 SFDVKD, per germline. DNA for the CDR3: TGTGCCACCAGCGACCGGACAGGGCCTAGCACAGATACGCAGTATTTT. This sequence encodes CATSDRTGPSTDTQYF.

The gene calls are TRBV15 and TRBJ2-2; weak D call: TRBD1 (5 bases). Trimming pared 5 bases from V and 4 bases from J, leaving 14 bases between. Per germline, CDR1 LNHNV and CDR2 YYDKDF (reference sequence). The CDR3 spans 15 residues. The CDR3 coding sequence is TGTGCCACCAGCGCAGTCAACAGGCGCACCGGGGAGCTGTTTTTT. This codes for CATSAVNRRTGELFF.

In this sample, this clonotype turned up a few times. The chain joins TRBV5-1 to TRBJ2-7; D is tentatively TRBD1 or TRBD2 (5 bases each). Trimming removed 5 bases from V and 2 bases from J, with 17 bases in between. The CDR3 has 15 amino acids. Germline-derived CDR1 and CDR2 are SGHRS and YFSETQ. This chain's CDR3 is CASSPLSGTPYEQYF. CDR3 coding DNA: TGCGCCAGCAGTCCCCTTTCCGGGACGCCCTACGAGCAGTACTTC.